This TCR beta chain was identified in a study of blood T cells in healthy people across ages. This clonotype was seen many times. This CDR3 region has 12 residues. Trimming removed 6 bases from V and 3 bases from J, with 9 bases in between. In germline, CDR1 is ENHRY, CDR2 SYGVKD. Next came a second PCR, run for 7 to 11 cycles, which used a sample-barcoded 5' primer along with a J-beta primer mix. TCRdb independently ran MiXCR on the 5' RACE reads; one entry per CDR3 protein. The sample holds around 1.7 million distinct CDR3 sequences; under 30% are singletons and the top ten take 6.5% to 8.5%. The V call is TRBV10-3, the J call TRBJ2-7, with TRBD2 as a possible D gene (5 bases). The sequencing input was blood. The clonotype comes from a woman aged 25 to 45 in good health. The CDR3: CAISHRDYEQYF. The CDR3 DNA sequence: TGTGCCATCAGCCATCGGGACTACGAGCAGTACTTC.